This paragraph covers one T cell receptor beta chain sequence. Antigen specificity is unknown. This sample is drawn from a study of shared clonotypes between healthy human individuals. Study results and limitations: In this cohort, only blood was sampled, and tissue repertoires likely differ. Sharing across four donors was highest in naive CD4 (about 5%) and lowest in memory CD8 (roughly 0.4%).

Using immunoSEQ multiplex PCR, the repertoire was profiled, and TCRdb retains in-frame clones only, with some absent. The repertoire holds about 2.3 million clones, with 85% to 95% as singletons. V lost 5 bases to trimming and J lost 0 bases, with 10 bases between them. The CDR3 has 14 residues. The V gene's germline CDR1 is KGHSH and CDR2 LQKENI. This sequence originates from a man between 18 and 35 years old in good health. Some clones in this sample may be carry-over from other donors' samples. The specimen sequenced was naive CD4+ T cells from PBMCs. The subset was: CD45RA+ positively selected. V usage is TRBV18 and J usage is TRBJ1-1; D is undetermined. DNA for the CDR3: TGTGCCAGCTCAGCGAACGATCTGAACACTGAAGCTTTCTTT. It is translated as CASSANDLNTEAFF.